The 4 T cell receptor beta chains below were found in one sample sequenced in a study of cytomegalovirus exposure and HLA in healthy donors. It was with 60 Vbeta and 13 Jbeta primers that the PCR ran. Sequenced by immunoSEQ multiplex PCR; TCRdb stores in-frame clones only, minus some. The data hold some 120,000 clones, with 80% observed a single time. The sequenced material came from PBMCs. Source of these receptors: a male donor in good health and CMV-seronegative.

CDR3 residues: CASSRPRIAGRRELFF. CDR3 sequence (DNA): TGTGCCAGCAGCCGCCCCCGGATAGCGGGGCGCCGGGAGCTGTTTTTT. The chain couples TRBV14 to TRBJ2-2; TRBD2 aligns across 8 bases. Germline CDR1 is SGHDN and CDR2 is FVKESK. The V segment lost 4 bases and the J segment 9 bases; nucleotides outside the gene matches: 13. This CDR3 region has 16 residues. The whole variable domain, remainder taken from reference TRBV14 and TRBJ2-2, is EAGVTQFPSHSVIEKGQTVTLRCDPISGHDNLYWYRRVMGKEIKFLLHFVKESKQDESGMPNNRFLAERTGGTYSTLKVQPAELEDSGVYFCASSRPRIAGRRELFFGEGSRLTVL.

The J gene is TRBJ2-7, the V gene TRBV6-5, with 7 bases lining up with TRBD1. Germline-derived CDR1 and CDR2 are MNHEY and SVGAGI. The ends lost 6 bases at V and 2 bases at J; junction bases unmatched: 4. The CDR3 contains 13 residues. DNA for the CDR3: TGTGCCAGCAGCCGGGACAGAGCCTACGAGCAGTACTTC. Translating gives CASSRDRAYEQYF.

The chain uses TRBV5-1 and TRBJ2-7; D is unresolved. The CDR3 has 13 amino acids. Germline V gene data show CDR1 as SGHRS and CDR2 as YFSETQ. V shed 0 bases and J shed 0 bases, with 4 bases lying between them. This chain's CDR3 is CASSLAYSYEQYF. CDR3 nucleotides: TGCGCCAGCAGCTTGGCGTACTCCTACGAGCAGTACTTC.

J is TRBJ2-7 and V is TRBV6-1, with TRBD1 matching 9 bases. This CDR3 has 13 amino acids. The trim removed 5 bases at V and 7 bases at J, leaving 6 bases unmatched. Germline assignment: CDR1 MNHNS and CDR2 SASEGT. The CDR3 sequence is CASSNAGTGEQYF. The CDR3 region has the DNA TGTGCCAGCAGTAACGCCGGGACAGGGGAGCAGTACTTC.